This TCR beta chain was documented in a study of shared clonotypes between healthy human individuals. TCRdb's table, derived via immunoSEQ multiplex PCR, lists solely in-frame clones and lacks some. There are some 87,000 clones in the sample; approximately 75% occur only once, and about half lies in the top ten. General observations from the study: Researchers sampled only blood; tissue repertoires likely differ. Naive CD4 clonotypes overlapped across a handful of donors at approximately 5.3%. Relative to clonotypes present in all four donors, those not shared had lower generation probabilities.

For this clone: No antigen is known for it.

Germline CDR1 SEHNR, CDR2 FQNEAQ (reference sequence). The V end lost 1 base, the J end lost 3 bases, and 7 bases lay between the germline ends. The CDR3 covers 13 residues. The receptor's source is a young man in good health. The sequencing input was memory CD8+ T cells sorted from blood. Subset described: CD45RO+ cells pooled with CCR7-negative TemRA cells. This chain uses TRBV7-9 with TRBJ2-7; unclear D gene. This chain's CDR3 is CASSLGAYYEQYF. In DNA form, the CDR3 reads TGTGCCAGCAGCTTAGGGGCATACTACGAGCAGTACTTC.